The clone carrying this TCR beta chain has only one observation. This record belongs to a study of blood T cell repertoires in COVID-19. Profiled with immunoSEQ multiplex PCR; TCRdb holds only in-frame clones, not every one. The sample shows roughly 330,000 clones, around 90% of them seen only once. The CDR3 has 12 amino acids. Trimming shortened V by 0 bases and J by 6 bases, and 9 bases separated the two germline ends. Germline CDR1 is GTSNPN and CDR2 is SVGIG (reference sequence). This TCR was recovered from a man between 25 and 39 years old who had recovered from COVID-19. Sequenced sample: PBMCs or T cells enriched from blood (not recorded which). The rearrangement joins TRBV30 to TRBJ2-7; a weak D match, TRBD2 (5 bases). The CDR3 DNA follows: TGTGCCTGGAGTGTCGGGGTTGGCGAGCAGTACTTC. This gives the protein CAWSVGVGEQYF.